A single sample is the source of the 2 T cell receptor beta chains below, sequenced in a study of cytomegalovirus exposure and HLA in healthy donors. Sequencing was performed with immunoSEQ multiplex PCR; in TCRdb, only in-frame clones are kept and a portion is missing. The data contain more than 85,000 clones, about 95% of them seen just once; the ten biggest clones take up 0.85% to 0.95%. Sequencing was performed on PBMCs. The receptors originated from a woman aged 18-30 years in good health and CMV-seronegative.

This chain joins TRBV27 and TRBJ2-6; TRBD1 aligns across 7 bases. The CDR3 spans 18 residues. The V segment lost 7 bases and the J segment 0 bases; nucleotides outside the gene matches: 12. Germline CDR1 reads MNHEY; CDR2 reads SMNVEV (reference sequence). In DNA form, the CDR3 reads TGTGCCAGCACCATACACAGGGGTATAAGCTCTGGGGCCAACGTCCTGACTTTC. Translated: CASTIHRGISSGANVLTF.

V gene TRBV7-9 combines with J gene TRBJ2-1, with 13 nucleotides matching TRBD2. Losses at the gene ends were 5 bases for V and 6 bases for J; bases not matched to a gene: 4. Germline CDR1 reads SEHNR; CDR2 reads FQNEAQ (reference sequence). This CDR3 has 15 amino acids. The CDR3 DNA is TGTGCCAGCAGCGGGACTAGCGGGACGGGCAATGAGCAGTTCTTC. Translated, it gives CASSGTSGTGNEQFF. Looking up the rest from reference TRBV7-9 and TRBJ2-1 gives the full variable domain: DTGVSQNPRHKITKRGQNVTFRCDPISEHNRLYWYRQTLGQGPEFLTYFQNEAQLEKSRLLSDRFSAERPKGSFSTLEIQRTEQGDSAMYLCASSGTSGTGNEQFFGPGTRLTVL.